Below are 8 T cell receptor beta chains sequenced from a single sample in a study of regulatory T cells in long-lasting Graves disease. Time point denoted: newly diagnosed GD, antithyroid drugs for less than 3 months. The TCR library was made from RNA that had been extracted from PBMCs in TRIzol. According to the study, TCR beta libraries were built with iRepertoire HTBI primers and CDR3-region Arm-PCR. MiXCR, applied by TCRdb to the multiplex PCR reads, yields one record per CDR3 protein. Of 520,000 or so distinct CDR3 sequences in the sample, around 12% were seen once. These data were also reused for a study on T cells in Graves' hyperthyroidism and ophthalmopathy.

This sample comprised peripheral blood mononuclear cells (PBMCs), obtained at new diagnosis, from a patient treated with antithyroid drugs. These receptors originate from a woman aged 30 to 39 with Graves disease.

This clonotype was observed many times. CDR3 in DNA: TGTGCCAGCAGGACAGGGACCTTCTCTGGAAACACCATATATTTT. Amino acid sequence: CASRTGTFSGNTIYF. V gene TRBV28 combines with J gene TRBJ1-3; TRBD1 agrees at 7 bases. J gave up 0 bases and V 6 bases, and 5 bases lay outside the gene matches. This CDR3 contains 15 residues. Germline CDR1 reads MDHEN; CDR2 reads SYDVKM.

In the case of this clonotype: A clone one base away is much larger, so this may be a read error. V is TRBV19 and J is TRBJ2-7, with D uncertain. The CDR3 contains 12 residues. Germline V gives CDR1 LNHDA, CDR2 SQIVND (reference sequence). V lost 4 bases and J 7 bases, leaving 11 bases between the germline ends. DNA of the CDR3: TGTGCCAGTAGTAGTAGTTTCAATGAGCAGTACTTC. Translating it yields CASSSSFNEQYF.

In its sample, this clonotype was seen a few times. The chain uses TRBV20-1 and TRBJ2-7; unclear D gene. This CDR3 has 11 residues. Trimming shortened V by 2 bases and J by 4 bases, and 6 bases separated the two germline ends. Germline CDR1 is DFQATT and CDR2 is SNEGSKA (reference sequence). The CDR3: CSARNVYEQYF. CDR3 DNA sequence: TGCAGTGCTAGAAACGTGTACGAGCAGTACTTC.

The CDR3 protein is CASKSSDLEQFF. CDR3 bases: TGTGCCAGCAAGAGTTCGGATCTGGAGCAGTTCTTC. The chain is built from TRBV2 and TRBJ2-1; no reliable D call. CDR1 SNHLY and CDR2 FYNNEI come from the germline V gene. Trimming removed 7 bases from V and 10 bases from J, with 14 bases in between. The CDR3 has 12 amino acids. The whole variable domain, remainder taken from reference TRBV2 and TRBJ2-1, is EPEVTQTPSHQVTQMGQEVILRCVPISNHLYFYWYRQILGQKVEFLVSFYNNEISEKSEIFDDQFSVERPDGSNFTLKIRSTKLEDSAMYFCASKSSDLEQFFGPGTRLTVL.

The V gene is TRBV5-6, the J gene TRBJ2-7; the D gene is possibly TRBD2 (5 bases). CDR1 is SGHDT, CDR2 YYEEEE, per germline. V lost 4 bases, J lost 2 bases, and 10 bases lay in between. The CDR3 length is 13 residues. The CDR3 DNA reads TGTGCCAGCAGCGTCGGGATTACCTACGAGCAGTACTTC. Translated: CASSVGITYEQYF.

This clonotype was seen more than once but under ten times. The chain uses TRBV5-1 and TRBJ2-1; the D is unclear. Trimming took 2 bases from V and 8 from J, leaving 14 bases between them. This CDR3 region has 14 residues. Germline CDR1 is SGHRS and CDR2 is YFSETQ. The CDR3 loop reads CASSFQSHIDEQFF. CDR3 bases: TGCGCCAGCAGCTTCCAGTCCCATATTGATGAGCAGTTCTTC.

This clonotype appeared many times. The CDR3 nucleotides are TGTGCCAGCAGTCCAAGATCTCTACAAGAGACCCAGTACTTC. It specifies CASSPRSLQETQYF. This chain connects TRBV12-3 or TRBV12-4 to TRBJ2-5, with unresolved D. The CDR3 totals 14 residues. V was pared by 5 bases and J by 2 bases, with 12 bases between.

Worth noting for this clonotype: A much larger clone lies a single base off, so this may be a read error. The rearrangement uses TRBV13 and TRBJ1-3, with D perhaps TRBD1 (5 bases). The V and J ends lost 8 bases and 3 bases respectively, with 8 bases between them. Per germline, CDR1 PRHDT and CDR2 FYEKMQ (reference sequence). The CDR3 contains 12 residues. CDR3 residues: CASGRVGNTIYF. In nucleotides, the CDR3 is TGTGCCAGCGGCAGGGTTGGAAACACCATATATTTT. The full variable domain, its missing parts supplied by reference TRBV13 and TRBJ1-3, is AAGVIQSPRHLIKEKRETATLKCYPIPRHDTVYWYQQGPGQDPQFLISFYEKMQSDKGSIPDRFSAQQFSDYHSELNMSSLELGDSALYFCASGRVGNTIYFGEGSWLTVV.